What follows is one TCR beta chain and its context. Its antigen is unidentified. The sample is drawn from a study of cytomegalovirus exposure and HLA in healthy donors. Background on the study: Prior work identified around 120 million unique TCR beta sequences in some 200 million T cells.

Germline CDR1 is LNHNV and CDR2 is YYDKDF (reference sequence). The CDR3 is 13 amino acids. V was pared by 0 bases and J by 13 bases, with 12 bases between. General study points: When analyzed later, the rates of TCR association showed variation by HLA locus, with DRB1 the most and HLA-C the fewest. Roughly uniform sequencing depth across donors was assumed, possibly incorrectly.

The PCR employed 60 Vbeta primers together with 13 Jbeta primers. Produced via immunoSEQ multiplex PCR; TCRdb's table is partial and in-frame only. Of 100,000 or so clones listed, around 75% are singletons. The TCR originated in a man between 25 and 39 years old in good health and CMV-seronegative. The chain combines TRBV15 with TRBJ1-4, with D tentatively TRBD1 (5 bases). The source material was PBMCs. The CDR3 sequence is CATSRDVQGALFF. The CDR3 region has the DNA TGTGCCACCAGCAGAGATGTGCAGGGTGCACTGTTTTTT.